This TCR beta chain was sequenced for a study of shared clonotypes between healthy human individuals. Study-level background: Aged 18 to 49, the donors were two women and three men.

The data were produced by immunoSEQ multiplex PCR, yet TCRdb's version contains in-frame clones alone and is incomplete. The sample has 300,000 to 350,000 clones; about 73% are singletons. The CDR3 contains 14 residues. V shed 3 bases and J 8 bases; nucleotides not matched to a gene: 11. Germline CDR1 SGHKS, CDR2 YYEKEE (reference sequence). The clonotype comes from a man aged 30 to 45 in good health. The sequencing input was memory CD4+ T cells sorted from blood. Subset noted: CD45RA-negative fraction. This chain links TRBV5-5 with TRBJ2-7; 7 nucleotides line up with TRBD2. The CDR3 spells CASSYTGTISQQYF. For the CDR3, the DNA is TGTGCCAGCAGCTACACCGGGACTATATCCCAGCAGTACTTC.